This T cell receptor (beta chain) was retrieved from a study of cytomegalovirus exposure and HLA in healthy donors. Primers: 60 Vbeta forward and 13 Jbeta reverse. This table comes from immunoSEQ multiplex PCR, and its TCRdb copy is limited to in-frame clones, with some not included. The table records 130,000 to 150,000 clones, roughly 80% of them present only once. Remarks on this clone: No antigen is known for it.

The study's findings and limits: It was likely that a cluster of highly shared sequence variants was a sequencing artifact. Prior analysis indicated that the majority of TCR beta V segments exhibited productivity approximately 90% or approximately 30% of the time. Most CMV-associated TCR beta chains appeared HLA-restricted in a later analysis. TCR beta chains numbering some 160 were designated cytomegalovirus-associated.

Looked up from germline, CDR1 is PRHDT and CDR2 is FYEKMQ (reference sequence). V trimming: 4 bases; J trimming: 3 bases; junction bases outside the gene matches: 4. The CDR3 consists of 16 residues. The rearrangement links TRBV13 to TRBJ1-6; 9 bases are a match to TRBD1. The specimen was PBMCs. This receptor was taken from a boy between 2 and 10 years old in good health and CMV-seronegative. CDR3 coding DNA: TGTGCCAGCAGCTCCTCGGACAGGGGCTATAATTCACCCCTCCACTTT. Its protein product is CASSSSDRGYNSPLHF.